This T cell receptor (beta chain) emerged from a study of OX40 agonist ivuxolimab in advanced cancers. Clones were sequenced by immunoSEQ multiplex PCR, and TCRdb holds only the in-frame ones, with some missing. Of roughly 70,000 clones listed, roughly nine tenths were seen once; the top ten hold around 3.6%. Overall study findings and caveats: Certain nonresponders additionally had low normalized T-cell clonal expansion.

On this clone itself: What it binds is unknown.

This CDR3 is 13 amino acids long. V shed 5 bases and J shed 8 bases, with 15 bases lying between them. Germline-derived CDR1 and CDR2 are KGHSH and LQKENI. The source is an adult with an advanced solid tumor such as melanoma, head and neck, liver or kidney cancer. The sample here was CD4+ or CD8+ T cells sorted from blood, taken in a trial of the OX40 agonist ivuxolimab. The chain has TRBV18 and TRBJ1-1; no clear D gene. CDR3 nucleotide sequence: TGTGCCAGCTCAAACGACCCGGGGTTGGAAGCTTTCTTT. Translation: CASSNDPGLEAFF.